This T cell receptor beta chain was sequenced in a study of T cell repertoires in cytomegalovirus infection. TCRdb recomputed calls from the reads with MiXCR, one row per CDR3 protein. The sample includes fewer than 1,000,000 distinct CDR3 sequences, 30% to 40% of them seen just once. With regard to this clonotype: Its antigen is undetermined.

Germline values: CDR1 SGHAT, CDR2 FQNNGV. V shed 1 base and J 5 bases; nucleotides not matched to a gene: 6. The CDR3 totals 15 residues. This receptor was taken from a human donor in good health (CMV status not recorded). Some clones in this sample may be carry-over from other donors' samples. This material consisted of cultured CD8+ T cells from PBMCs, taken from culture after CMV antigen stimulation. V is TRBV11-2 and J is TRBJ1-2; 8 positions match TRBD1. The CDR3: CASSLAPGQAYGYTF. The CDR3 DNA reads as TGTGCCAGCAGCTTAGCCCCGGGACAGGCTTATGGCTACACCTTC.